The 7 T cell receptor beta chains presented below share a single source sample, sequenced in a study of T cell responses to AZD1222 COVID-19 vaccine. Data came from immunoSEQ multiplex PCR; TCRdb stores just in-frame clones and leaves some out. The sample yields approximately 92,000 clones, approximately 91% seen once. Source: peripheral blood, taken on day 0 of AZD1222 vaccination. All receptors derive from an adult in good health.

The chain employs TRBV4-3 and TRBJ2-4, with unresolved D. In germline, CDR1 is LGHNA, CDR2 YSLEER. This CDR3 is 12 amino acids long. The V end was cut by 0 bases, the J end by 11 bases, with 8 bases between. The CDR3 reads CASSQDPAFQYF. CDR3 DNA sequence: TGCGCCAGCAGCCAAGACCCGGCTTTTCAGTACTTC.

CDR3 sequence reads: CASSLRESGYGEQFF. CDR3 sequence (DNA): TGTGCCAGCAGCTTGAGGGAATCCGGTTACGGTGAGCAGTTCTTC. The chain employs TRBV11-3 and TRBJ2-1; D might be TRBD2 (5 bases). V was pared by 3 bases and J by 9 bases, with 18 bases between. This CDR3 is built from 15 residues. The germline CDR1 and CDR2 sequences are SGHNT and YENEEA.

V usage is TRBV29-1 and J usage is TRBJ2-1; perhaps TRBD1 as D (6 bases). The V and J ends lost 8 bases and 7 bases respectively, with 12 bases between them. This CDR3 contains 11 residues. Germline CDR1 is SQVTM and CDR2 is ANQGSEA. The CDR3 here is CSTRQVNEQFF. The CDR3 coding sequence is TGCAGCACACGACAGGTAAATGAGCAGTTCTTC.

The CDR3 DNA reads TGTGCCAGCAGCTCCGAGAACTGGGATACGCAGTATTTT. It specifies CASSSENWDTQYF. The chain carries TRBV9 and TRBJ2-3; D unclear. Trimming left V 4 bases short and J 6 bases short, with 12 bases between. CDR3 length: 13 amino acids. Germline V gene sequence: CDR1 SGDLS, CDR2 YYNGEE.

This chain uses TRBV7-9 with TRBJ1-2; TRBD1 agrees at 9 bases. The CDR3 is 15 residues long. Trimming cost V 8 bases and J 8 bases; bases outside gene matches: 15. Germline V CDR1 and CDR2: SEHNR, FQNEAQ (reference sequence). The CDR3: CASESTGGLTKGYTF. CDR3 in DNA: TGTGCCAGCGAATCGACAGGGGGACTAACCAAGGGCTACACCTTC. Combining the CDR3 with reference TRBV7-9 and TRBJ1-2 gives the whole variable domain DTGVSQNPRHKITKRGQNVTFRCDPISEHNRLYWYRQTLGQGPEFLTYFQNEAQLEKSRLLSDRFSAERPKGSFSTLEIQRTEQGDSAMYLCASESTGGLTKGYTFGSGTRLTVV.

This chain's CDR3 is CSVGQGPYTF. DNA of the CDR3: TGCAGTGTCGGACAGGGGCCCTACACCTTC. The chain uses TRBV20-1 and TRBJ1-2, with 9 bases fitting TRBD1. Germline V gene lookup returns CDR1 DFQATT and CDR2 SNEGSKA (reference sequence). This CDR3 region has 10 residues. Trimming cost V 7 bases and J 10 bases; bases outside gene matches: 4.

The DNA of the CDR3 is TGTGCCAGTAGTATAGAGAACACTGAAGCTTTCTTT. This sequence encodes CASSIENTEAFF. The chain is built from TRBV19 and TRBJ1-1; unclear D gene. The CDR3 is 12 amino acids. Trimming shortened V by 0 bases and J by 1 base, and 0 bases separated the two germline ends. CDR1 and CDR2 (germline): LNHDA, SQIVND (reference sequence).